The T cell receptor (beta chain) under discussion was sequenced for a study of T cell responses to AZD1222 COVID-19 vaccine. Study-wide findings and caveats: No day 14 peak samples; only post-peak repertoires were characterized. Spike-specific TCR breadth and depth rose after two AZD1222 doses.

The V gene's germline CDR1 is MNHEY and CDR2 SMNVEV (reference sequence). V was clipped by 3 bases and J by 2 bases, with 8 bases between them. This CDR3 region has 14 residues. Assay used: immunoSEQ multiplex PCR; TCRdb lists only in-frame clones, some missing. The table shows 95,000 to 150,000 clones, with over 75% occurring only once. With regard to this clone: Its matching antigen is unknown.

This chain uses TRBV27 with TRBJ2-1; possibly TRBD2 for D (5 bases). This TCR was recovered from an adult who received the MenACWY meningococcal vaccine as a control. The source material was peripheral blood, sampled 28 days after the second dose of the MenACWY control vaccine. The chain's CDR3 is CASSFRETYNEQFF. In nucleotides, the CDR3 is TGTGCCAGCAGTTTTCGGGAAACCTACAATGAGCAGTTCTTC.